A single sample gave rise to the 30 T cell receptor beta chains below, sequenced in a study of blood T cell repertoires in COVID-19. Only in-frame clones appear in the TCRdb table, and some are missing; sequencing was by immunoSEQ multiplex PCR. The data hold about 74,000 clones, with around 90% observed a single time. The sequenced sample was peripheral blood. These TCRs come from an elderly woman with active or convalescent COVID-19.

The chain is built from TRBV10-3 and TRBJ1-3, with no clear D. This CDR3 spans 12 amino acids. Germline CDR1 reads ENHRY; CDR2 reads SYGVKD. Trimming took 10 bases from V and 0 from J, leaving 7 bases between them. DNA for the CDR3: TGTGCCACCACAATCTCTGGAAACACCATATATTTT. Translation gives CATTISGNTIYF.

The chain employs TRBV19 and TRBJ1-5; 7 bases fit TRBD1. In germline, CDR1 is LNHDA, CDR2 SQIVND (reference sequence). The CDR3 is 14 residues long. V shed 6 bases and J 2 bases; nucleotides not matched to a gene: 4. CDR3 sequence: CASRRTGGNQPQHF. CDR3 coding DNA: TGTGCCAGTAGAAGGACAGGAGGCAATCAGCCCCAGCATTTT.

The V gene is TRBV6-5, the J gene TRBJ2-1; TRBD2 agrees at 12 bases. This CDR3 is 15 amino acids long. Per the germline V gene, CDR1 is MNHEY and CDR2 is SVGAGI. J gave up 7 bases and V 5 bases, and 6 bases lay outside the gene matches. This CDR3 reads CASSQTSGSWNEQFF. The CDR3 DNA sequence: TGTGCCAGCAGTCAGACTAGCGGGAGCTGGAATGAGCAGTTCTTC.

This chain uses TRBV9 with TRBJ2-3; D uncertain. The CDR3 contains 13 residues. CDR1 and CDR2 (germline): SGDLS, YYNGEE. With 2 bases removed from V and 5 bases from J, the gap between germline ends came to 9 bases. The CDR3 spells CASSVRVGDTQYF. CDR3 nucleotide sequence: TGTGCCAGCAGCGTTCGGGTGGGAGATACGCAGTATTTT.

V gene TRBV20-1 combines with J gene TRBJ1-1; D is perhaps TRBD1 (6 bases). Trimming took off 3 bases at V and 0 bases at J, with 8 bases between the two ends. The CDR3 runs to 13 residues. Per germline, CDR1 DFQATT and CDR2 SNEGSKA (reference sequence). As DNA, the CDR3 is TGCAGTGCTAGTGGGGGCGTGAACACTGAAGCTTTCTTT. Its protein is CSASGGVNTEAFF.

The chain is built from TRBV19 and TRBJ1-2; TRBD1 is a possible D gene (5 bases). Between the trimmed V and J ends, which lost 5 bases and 4 bases, there was a span of 17 bases. Germline lookup yields CDR1 LNHDA and CDR2 SQIVND (reference sequence). CDR3 size: 15 residues. The CDR3 DNA sequence: TGTGCCAGTAGTCTGGCCCTTGGGGCTGGCTATGGCTACACCTTC. Translated, it gives CASSLALGAGYGYTF.

The V gene is TRBV5-1, the J gene TRBJ1-1; D perhaps matches TRBD1 (6 bases). Germline loops: CDR1 SGHRS, CDR2 YFSETQ. The CDR3 is made up of 14 amino acids. V lost 3 bases, J lost 1 base, and 10 bases lay in between. CDR3 in amino acids: CASSWGTRNTEAFF. The CDR3 DNA is TGCGCCAGCAGCTGGGGGACACGGAACACTGAAGCTTTCTTT. Together with reference TRBV5-1 and TRBJ1-1, the CDR3 gives the full variable domain: KAGVTQTPRYLIKTRGQQVTLSCSPISGHRSVSWYQQTPGQGLQFLFEYFSETQRNKGNFPGRFSGRQFSNSRSEMNVSTLELGDSALYLCASSWGTRNTEAFFGQGTRLTVV.

The chain joins TRBV5-1 to TRBJ1-6; D is unclear. The CDR3 is made up of 16 amino acids. The V gene lost 0 bases and the J gene lost 1 base, with 8 bases spanning the gap. In germline, CDR1 is SGHRS, CDR2 YFSETQ. The chain's CDR3 is CASSLAQASYNSPLHF. CDR3 in DNA: TGCGCCAGCAGCTTGGCTCAGGCTTCCTATAATTCACCCCTCCACTTT.

This rearrangement joins TRBV5-1 to TRBJ2-7; 7 nucleotides line up with TRBD1. In germline, CDR1 is SGHRS, CDR2 YFSETQ. This CDR3 comprises 15 residues. Unmatched junction bases numbered 6, after V lost 2 bases and J lost 1 base. The CDR3 spells CASSLNRGQSYEQYF. As DNA, the CDR3 is TGCGCCAGCAGCTTAAACAGGGGTCAATCCTACGAGCAGTACTTC. The full variable domain, in which reference TRBV5-1 and TRBJ2-7 provide the parts outside the CDR3, is KAGVTQTPRYLIKTRGQQVTLSCSPISGHRSVSWYQQTPGQGLQFLFEYFSETQRNKGNFPGRFSGRQFSNSRSEMNVSTLELGDSALYLCASSLNRGQSYEQYFGPGTRLTVT.

The rearrangement uses TRBV25-1 and TRBJ2-1; the D gene is possibly TRBD1 (5 bases). V lost 2 bases and J 9 bases, leaving 11 bases between the germline ends. Per germline, CDR1 MGHDK and CDR2 SYGVNS. CDR3 length: 13 amino acids. DNA for the CDR3: TGTGCCAGCAGTGAACAAGGGGTGGGTGAGCAGTTCTTC. It encodes CASSEQGVGEQFF.

The chain couples TRBV18 to TRBJ1-2, with D unresolved. The CDR3 length is 16 residues. Per the germline V gene, CDR1 is KGHSH and CDR2 is LQKENI. Trimming stripped 1 base from V and 0 bases from J, with 12 bases between. The CDR3 bases are TGTGCCAGCTCACCACTGGCAGACCTAGCTAACTATGGCTACACCTTC. Translation gives CASSPLADLANYGYTF.

The chain recombines TRBV7-9 with TRBJ2-1; 16 bases map to TRBD2. The V gene's germline CDR1 is SEHNR and CDR2 FQNEAQ (reference sequence). The CDR3 covers 17 residues. The V and J ends lost 3 bases and 6 bases, in that order; junction bases with no gene match: 5. CDR3 sequence: CASSLSGTSGRVNEQFF. The CDR3 region has the DNA TGTGCCAGCAGCTTGTCGGGGACTAGCGGGAGGGTCAATGAGCAGTTCTTC.

In this sample, this clone turned up a few times. This chain joins TRBV12-1 and TRBJ1-6. TRBV12-1 is tagged as a pseudogene. The length of the CDR3 is 18 residues. The CDR3, as DNA: TGTGCCAGCAGCCTAGGATGGAGCGAGAGCTCCTATAATTCACCCCTCCACTTT. This sequence encodes CASSLGWSESSYNSPLHF.

The V and J genes are TRBV4-3 and TRBJ1-4; D perhaps matches TRBD1 (6 bases). The CDR3 extends over 16 amino acids. Trimming shortened V by 4 bases and J by 3 bases, and 15 bases separated the two germline ends. Germline CDR1 and CDR2: LGHNA and YSLEER. CDR3: CASSLEQGVSNEKLFF. The DNA for the CDR3 is TGCGCCAGCAGCCTCGAACAGGGAGTGTCTAATGAAAAACTGTTTTTT.

The rearrangement uses TRBV12-3 or TRBV12-4 and TRBJ1-1; D is unresolved. This CDR3 has 12 residues. The V end lost 8 bases, the J end lost 0 bases, and 7 bases lay between the germline ends. DNA for the CDR3: TGTGCCAGCGGCTTTATGAACACTGAAGCTTTCTTT. Its protein product is CASGFMNTEAFF.

The chain has TRBV13 and TRBJ1-2; 8 bases are a match to TRBD1. Germline CDR1 and CDR2: PRHDT and FYEKMQ (reference sequence). The junction had 2 bases not matched to a gene; V was cut back by 1 base and J by 4 bases. The CDR3 has 14 residues. The CDR3 spells CASSLAGQVYGYTF. In DNA, the CDR3 is TGTGCCAGCAGCTTAGCGGGACAGGTCTATGGCTACACCTTC.

The CDR3 region is CASSQLAGFPGELFF. CDR3 DNA: TGTGCCAGCAGTCAACTAGCGGGGTTTCCCGGGGAGCTGTTTTTT. The rearrangement joins TRBV28 to TRBJ2-2; TRBD2 matches 10 bases. CDR3 size: 15 residues. With V trimmed by 5 bases and J by 6 bases, 6 bases remained unmatched. Germline V gene sequence: CDR1 MDHEN, CDR2 SYDVKM.

V is TRBV18 and J is TRBJ1-6, with TRBD1 matching 8 bases. Germline V gene sequence: CDR1 KGHSH, CDR2 LQKENI. V lost 4 bases to trimming and J lost 8 bases; unmatched junction nucleotides: 7. The CDR3 has 15 residues. The CDR3 region is CASSQRTGYDSPLHF. The CDR3 DNA follows: TGTGCCAGCTCACAGAGGACAGGGTATGATTCACCCCTCCACTTT.

The V gene is TRBV7-9, the J gene TRBJ2-5, with 10 bases matching TRBD1. Germline trimming cut 5 bases from V and 6 bases from J; bases unmatched to any gene: 6. The germline V gene has CDR1 SEHNR and CDR2 FQNEAQ (reference sequence). The CDR3 contains 14 residues. Here the CDR3 reads CASSTDRGPKTQYF. The DNA for the CDR3 is TGTGCCAGCAGCACTGACAGGGGGCCAAAGACCCAGTACTTC. The complete variable domain, with remaining parts taken from reference TRBV7-9 and TRBJ2-5, reads DTGVSQNPRHKITKRGQNVTFRCDPISEHNRLYWYRQTLGQGPEFLTYFQNEAQLEKSRLLSDRFSAERPKGSFSTLEIQRTEQGDSAMYLCASSTDRGPKTQYFGPGTRLLVL.

The chain has TRBV25-1 and TRBJ2-3, with TRBD2 matching over 11 bases. CDR1 MGHDK and CDR2 SYGVNS come from the germline V gene. The CDR3 runs 16 residues. The V segment lost 3 bases and the J segment 7 bases; nucleotides outside the gene matches: 9. As DNA, the CDR3 is TGTGCCAGCAGTGAGCTAGCGGGGGGATCCGGGTATACGCAGTATTTT. Its protein is CASSELAGGSGYTQYF.

The J gene is TRBJ2-2, the V gene TRBV11-3; D possibly corresponds to TRBD1 (5 bases). This CDR3 region has 18 residues. The V gene's germline CDR1 is SGHNT and CDR2 YENEEA. The V gene lost 0 bases and the J gene lost 4 bases, with 18 bases spanning the gap. The CDR3 DNA is TGTGCCAGCAGCTTAGATCGGATCAGGGCGGCGTCCACCGGGGAGCTGTTTTTT. Protein sequence: CASSLDRIRAASTGELFF.

The chain joins TRBV7-2 to TRBJ1-6; D is perhaps TRBD1 (5 bases). Germline V CDR1 and CDR2: SGHTA, FQGNSA. The CDR3 length is 15 residues. V was pared by 1 base and J by 7 bases, with 11 bases between. CDR3 loop: CASSLVRQTNSPLHF. The CDR3, as DNA: TGTGCCAGCAGCTTAGTCCGACAGACGAATTCACCCCTCCACTTT. Combining the CDR3 with reference TRBV7-2 and TRBJ1-6 gives the whole variable domain GAGVSQSPSNKVTEKGKDVELRCDPISGHTALYWYRQSLGQGLEFLIYFQGNSAPDKSGLPSDRFSAERTGGSVSTLTIQRTQQEDSAVYLCASSLVRQTNSPLHFGNGTRLTVT.

The chain couples TRBV7-9 to TRBJ2-3; 11 bases map to TRBD1. The CDR3 runs 16 residues. V shed 5 bases and J 3 bases; nucleotides not matched to a gene: 7. Germline CDR1 and CDR2: SEHNR and FQNEAQ (reference sequence). Written as DNA, the CDR3 is TGTGCCAGCAGCCTTGGACAGGGGGCAAGGACAGATACGCAGTATTTT. This translates into CASSLGQGARTDTQYF.

The chain combines TRBV10-2 with TRBJ1-1, with TRBD1 identical over 9 bases. V shed 4 bases, J shed 1 base, and the junction held 7 bases outside the gene matches. The germline V gene has CDR1 WSHSY and CDR2 SAAADI. There are 16 residues in the CDR3. Written as DNA, the CDR3 is TGCGCCAGCAGTGGTGGGACAGGGAATAGGAACACTGAAGCTTTCTTT. Translating gives CASSGGTGNRNTEAFF.

This clone was picked up a small number of times. The chain links TRBV4-2 to TRBJ2-2; 7 bases match TRBD2. The CDR3 loop spans 16 amino acids. CDR1 is LGHNA and CDR2 is YNFKEQ in the germline V gene. Trimming took 0 bases from V and 4 from J; bases not matched to a gene: 5. CDR3: CASSQEFTGGTGELFF. As DNA, the CDR3 is TGTGCCAGCAGCCAAGAATTTACGGGAGGCACCGGGGAGCTGTTTTTT.

The chain links TRBV30 to TRBJ1-3; 8 nucleotides line up with TRBD1. CDR1 GTSNPN and CDR2 SVGIG come from the germline V gene (reference sequence). V dropped 2 bases and J dropped 1; count of bases not matched to a gene: 16. The CDR3 runs 19 residues. This CDR3 is CAWSRRTGGYRFSGNTIYF. CDR3 bases: TGTGCCTGGAGTAGAAGAACAGGGGGTTATAGATTTTCTGGAAACACCATATATTTT.

The chain employs TRBV11-3 and TRBJ1-3; TRBD1 aligns across 9 bases. Trimming at V came to 5 bases and at J to 1 base, leaving 6 bases not matched to a gene. Germline V CDR1 and CDR2: SGHNT, YENEEA. The CDR3 is made up of 16 amino acids. The DNA for the CDR3 is TGTGCCAGCAGCCCGGGACAGGGAGGATCTGGAAACACCATATATTTT. It specifies CASSPGQGGSGNTIYF.

CDR3 region: CASRATGGHIQYF. The CDR3 nucleotides are TGTGCCAGTAGGGCGACAGGGGGTCACATTCAGTACTTC. This chain connects TRBV19 to TRBJ2-4; TRBD1 agrees at 9 bases. CDR3 length equals 13 residues. V lost 6 bases to trimming and J lost 8 bases; unmatched junction nucleotides: 5. Per germline, CDR1 LNHDA and CDR2 SQIVND (reference sequence).

This clone came up once. The CDR3 is CASSQLYNEQFF. CDR3 sequence (DNA): TGTGCCAGCAGCCAACTTTACAATGAGCAGTTCTTC. The rearrangement joins TRBV3-1 (or the pseudogene TRBV3-2) to TRBJ2-1; D remains unclear. The germline V and J ends were trimmed by 2 bases and 4 bases, with 3 bases remaining between them. The CDR3 has 12 amino acids. In germline, CDR1 is LGHDT, CDR2 YNNKEL (reference sequence).

V gene TRBV3-1 (or the pseudogene TRBV3-2) combines with J gene TRBJ1-5; 9 bases are shared with TRBD1. Germline V gives CDR1 LGHDT, CDR2 YNNKEL (reference sequence). Losses at the gene ends were 2 bases for V and 3 bases for J; bases not matched to a gene: 11. The CDR3 is made up of 18 amino acids. The CDR3 region is CASSQTKGQGSNNQPQHF. The CDR3 DNA sequence: TGTGCCAGCAGCCAAACTAAAGGACAGGGGTCGAACAATCAGCCCCAGCATTTT.